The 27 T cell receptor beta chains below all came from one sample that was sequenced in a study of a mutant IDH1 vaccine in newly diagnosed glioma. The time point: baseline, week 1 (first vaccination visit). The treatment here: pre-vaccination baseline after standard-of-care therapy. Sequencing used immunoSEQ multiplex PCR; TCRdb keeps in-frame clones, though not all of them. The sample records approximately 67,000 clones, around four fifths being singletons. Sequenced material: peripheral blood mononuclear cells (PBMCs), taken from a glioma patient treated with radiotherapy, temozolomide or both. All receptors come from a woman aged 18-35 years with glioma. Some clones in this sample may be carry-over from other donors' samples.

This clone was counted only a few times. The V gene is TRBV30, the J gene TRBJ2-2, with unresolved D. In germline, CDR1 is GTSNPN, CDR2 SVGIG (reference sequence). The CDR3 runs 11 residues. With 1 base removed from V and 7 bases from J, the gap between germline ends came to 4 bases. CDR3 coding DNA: TGTGCCTGGAGTGAGGACGGGGAGCTGTTTTTT. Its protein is CAWSEDGELFF.

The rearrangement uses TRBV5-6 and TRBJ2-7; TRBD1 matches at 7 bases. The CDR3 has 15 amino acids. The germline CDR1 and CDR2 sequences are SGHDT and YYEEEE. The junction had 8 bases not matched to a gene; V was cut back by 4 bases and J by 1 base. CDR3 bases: TGTGCCAGCAGCACCGGACAGGCCGCATCCTACGAGCAGTACTTC. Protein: CASSTGQAASYEQYF.

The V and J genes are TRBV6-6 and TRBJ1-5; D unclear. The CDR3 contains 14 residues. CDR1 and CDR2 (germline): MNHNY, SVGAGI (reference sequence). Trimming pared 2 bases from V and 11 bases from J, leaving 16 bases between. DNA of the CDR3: TGTGCCAGCAGTTACGGTCAGCCTCATTGGACCCAGCATTTT. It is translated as CASSYGQPHWTQHF.

In nucleotides, the CDR3 is TGTGCCAGCAGCGTAGGGGGAGCAGACAACGAGCAGTACTTC. Translated: CASSVGGADNEQYF. The V gene is TRBV9, the J gene TRBJ2-7; the D gene is possibly TRBD2 (5 bases). The germline V gene encodes CDR1 SGDLS and CDR2 YYNGEE. This CDR3 contains 14 residues. Trimming shortened V by 0 bases and J by 5 bases, and 12 bases separated the two germline ends.

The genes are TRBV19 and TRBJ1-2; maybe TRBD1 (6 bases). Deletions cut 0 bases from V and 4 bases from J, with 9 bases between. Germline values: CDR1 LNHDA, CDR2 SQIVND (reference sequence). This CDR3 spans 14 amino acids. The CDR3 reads CASSIEDSTYGYTF. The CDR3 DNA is TGTGCCAGTAGTATAGAGGACAGTACCTATGGCTACACCTTC.

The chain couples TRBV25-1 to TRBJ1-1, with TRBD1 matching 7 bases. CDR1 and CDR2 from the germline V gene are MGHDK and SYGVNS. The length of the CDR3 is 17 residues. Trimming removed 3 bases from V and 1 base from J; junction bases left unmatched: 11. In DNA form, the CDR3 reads TGTGCCAGCAGTGATATTCCATCCGGGACAGCGAACACTGAAGCTTTCTTT. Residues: CASSDIPSGTANTEAFF.

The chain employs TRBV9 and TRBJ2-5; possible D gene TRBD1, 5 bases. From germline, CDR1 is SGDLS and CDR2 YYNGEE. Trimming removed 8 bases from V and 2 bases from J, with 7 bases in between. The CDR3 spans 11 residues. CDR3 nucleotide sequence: TGTGCCAGTACAGGACAAGAGACCCAGTACTTC. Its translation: CASTGQETQYF.

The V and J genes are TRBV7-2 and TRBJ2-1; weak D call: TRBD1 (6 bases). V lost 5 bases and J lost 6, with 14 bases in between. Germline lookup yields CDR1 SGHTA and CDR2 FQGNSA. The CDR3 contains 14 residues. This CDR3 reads CASSPRAQGNEQFF. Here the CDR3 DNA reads TGTGCCAGCAGCCCTAGGGCACAGGGCAATGAGCAGTTCTTC.

CDR3 protein: CASSVVWGMGEQFF. In DNA form, the CDR3 reads TGTGCCAGCAGCGTAGTGTGGGGTATGGGTGAGCAGTTCTTC. This chain uses TRBV9 with TRBJ2-1; D gene unclear. The CDR3 runs to 14 residues. V lost 0 bases, J lost 9 bases, and 13 bases lay in between. The V gene's germline CDR1 is SGDLS and CDR2 YYNGEE.

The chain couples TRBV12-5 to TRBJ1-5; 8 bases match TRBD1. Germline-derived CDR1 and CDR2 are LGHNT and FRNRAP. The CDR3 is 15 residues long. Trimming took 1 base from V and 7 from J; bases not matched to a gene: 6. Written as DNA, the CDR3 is TGTGCTAGTGGTTTGGGTGTGGCAGGGGGCCAGCCCCAGCATTTT. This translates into CASGLGVAGGQPQHF. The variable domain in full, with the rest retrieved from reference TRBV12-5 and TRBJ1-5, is DARVTQTPRHKVTEMGQEVTMRCQPILGHNTVFWYRQTMMQGLELLAYFRNRAPLDDSGMPKDRFSAEMPDATLATLKIQPSEPRDSAVYFCASGLGVAGGQPQHFGDGTRLSIL.

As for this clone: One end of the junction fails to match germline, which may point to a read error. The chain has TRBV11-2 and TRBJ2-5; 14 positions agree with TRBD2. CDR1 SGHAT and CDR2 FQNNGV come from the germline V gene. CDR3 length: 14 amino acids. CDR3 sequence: CASSLGVGTSGSNF. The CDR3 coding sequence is TGTGCCAGCAGCTTAGGGGTCGGGACTAGCGGGAGTAACTTC. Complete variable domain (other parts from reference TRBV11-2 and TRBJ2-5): EAGVAQSPRYKIIEKRQSVAFWCNPISGHATLYWYQQILGQGPKLLIQFQNNGVVDDSQLPKDRFSAERLKGVDSTLKIQPAKLEDSAVYLCASSLGVGTSGSNFGPGTRLLVL.

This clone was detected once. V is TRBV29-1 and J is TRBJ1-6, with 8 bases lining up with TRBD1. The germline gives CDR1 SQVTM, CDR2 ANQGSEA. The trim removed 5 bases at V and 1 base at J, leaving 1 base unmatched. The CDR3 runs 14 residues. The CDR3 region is CSVRTGSYNSPLHF. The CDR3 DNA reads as TGCAGCGTTCGGACAGGGTCCTATAATTCACCCCTCCACTTT.

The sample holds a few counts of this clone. The CDR3 DNA reads as TGTGCCAGCAGCAGAACAGCGACCACTCCACAAGCTTTCTTT. It yields the protein CASSRTATTPQAFF. The rearrangement uses TRBV2 and TRBJ1-1; D not certain. V dropped 6 bases and J dropped 9 bases, with 20 bases sitting between them. The length of the CDR3 is 14 residues. Germline-derived CDR1 and CDR2 are SNHLY and FYNNEI.

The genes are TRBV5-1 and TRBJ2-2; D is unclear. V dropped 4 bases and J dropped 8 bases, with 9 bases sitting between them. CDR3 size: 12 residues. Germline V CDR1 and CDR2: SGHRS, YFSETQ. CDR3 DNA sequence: TGCGCCAGCAGCAAATCCCAGGGGGAGCTGTTTTTT. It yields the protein CASSKSQGELFF.

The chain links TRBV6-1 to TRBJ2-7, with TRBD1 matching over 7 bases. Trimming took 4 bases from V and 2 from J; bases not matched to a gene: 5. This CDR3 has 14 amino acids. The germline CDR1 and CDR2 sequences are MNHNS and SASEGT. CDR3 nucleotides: TGTGCCAGCAGTGCTTCGGGACAGACCTACGAGCAGTACTTC. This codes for CASSASGQTYEQYF.

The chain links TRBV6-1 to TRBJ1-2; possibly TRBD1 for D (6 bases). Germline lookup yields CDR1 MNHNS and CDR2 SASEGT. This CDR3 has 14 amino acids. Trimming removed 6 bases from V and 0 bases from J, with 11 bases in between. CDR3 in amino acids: CASSAQGPNYGYTF. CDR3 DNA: TGTGCCAGCAGCGCCCAGGGGCCTAACTATGGCTACACCTTC.

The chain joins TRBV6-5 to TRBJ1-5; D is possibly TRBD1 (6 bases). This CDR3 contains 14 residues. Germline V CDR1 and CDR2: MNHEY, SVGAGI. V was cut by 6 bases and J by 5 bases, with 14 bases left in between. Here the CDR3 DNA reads TGTGCCAGCAGCACCGGGACACTTGATCAGCCCCAGCATTTT. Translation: CASSTGTLDQPQHF.

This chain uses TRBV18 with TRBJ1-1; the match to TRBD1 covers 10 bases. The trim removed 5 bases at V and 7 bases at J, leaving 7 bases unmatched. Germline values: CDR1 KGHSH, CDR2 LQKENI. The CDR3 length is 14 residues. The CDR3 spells CASSATGGEGEAFF. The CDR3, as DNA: TGTGCCAGCTCAGCGACAGGGGGCGAAGGTGAAGCTTTCTTT.

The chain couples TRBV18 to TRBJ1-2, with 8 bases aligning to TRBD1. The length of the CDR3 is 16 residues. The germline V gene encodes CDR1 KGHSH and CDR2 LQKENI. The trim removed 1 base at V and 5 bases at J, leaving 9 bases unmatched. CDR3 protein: CASSPRLQGAMYGYTF. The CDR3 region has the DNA TGTGCCAGCTCACCACGGTTGCAGGGGGCGATGTATGGCTACACCTTC.

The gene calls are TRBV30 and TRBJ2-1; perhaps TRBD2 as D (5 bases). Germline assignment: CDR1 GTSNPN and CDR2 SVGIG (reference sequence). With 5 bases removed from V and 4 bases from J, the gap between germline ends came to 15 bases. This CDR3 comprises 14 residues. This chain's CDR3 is CAWAGLSPYNEQFF. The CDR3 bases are TGTGCCTGGGCCGGACTTTCCCCATACAATGAGCAGTTCTTC.

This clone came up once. The CDR3 here is CASSTGGGAEKLFF. The DNA for the CDR3 is TGTGCCAGCAGCACTGGGGGTGGAGCCGAAAAACTGTTTTTT. The V gene is TRBV5-5, the J gene TRBJ1-4; a possible D gene is TRBD1 (5 bases). Germline assignment: CDR1 SGHKS and CDR2 YYEKEE (reference sequence). The CDR3 has 14 amino acids. V was shortened by 4 bases and J by 8 bases, with 15 bases between the two germline ends.

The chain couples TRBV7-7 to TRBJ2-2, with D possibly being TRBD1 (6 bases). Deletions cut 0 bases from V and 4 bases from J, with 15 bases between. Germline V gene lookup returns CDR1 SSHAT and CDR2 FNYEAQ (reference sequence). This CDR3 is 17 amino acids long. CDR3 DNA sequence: TGTGCCAGCAGCTTAGCGGGGGCAGGGCGACTCACCGGGGAGCTGTTTTTT. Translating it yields CASSLAGAGRLTGELFF.

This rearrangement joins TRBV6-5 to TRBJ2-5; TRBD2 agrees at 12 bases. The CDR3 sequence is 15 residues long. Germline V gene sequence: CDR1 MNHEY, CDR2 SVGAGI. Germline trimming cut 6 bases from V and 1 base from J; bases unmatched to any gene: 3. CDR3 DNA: TGTGCCAGCAGGAGACTAGCGGGGGCCCAAGAGACCCAGTACTTC. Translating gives CASRRLAGAQETQYF.

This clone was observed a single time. CDR3 nucleotides: TGTGCCAGCAGCGATCAGGGCTACGAGCAGTACTTC. Translation gives CASSDQGYEQYF. This rearrangement joins TRBV6-1 to TRBJ2-7, with D possibly being TRBD1 (5 bases). Germline CDR1 reads MNHNS; CDR2 reads SASEGT. CDR3 length equals 12 residues. The V end was cut by 6 bases, the J end by 3 bases, with 9 bases between.

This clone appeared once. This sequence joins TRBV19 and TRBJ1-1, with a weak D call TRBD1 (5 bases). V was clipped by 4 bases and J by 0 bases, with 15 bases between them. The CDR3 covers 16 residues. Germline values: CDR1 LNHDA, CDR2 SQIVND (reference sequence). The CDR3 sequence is CASSTQERDLNTEAFF. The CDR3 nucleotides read TGTGCCAGTAGTACCCAGGAGAGGGACCTGAACACTGAAGCTTTCTTT. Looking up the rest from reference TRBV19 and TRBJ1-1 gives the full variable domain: DGGITQSPKYLFRKEGQNVTLSCEQNLNHDAMYWYRQDPGQGLRLIYYSQIVNDFQKGDIAEGYSVSREKKESFPLTVTSAQKNPTAFYLCASSTQERDLNTEAFFGQGTRLTVV.

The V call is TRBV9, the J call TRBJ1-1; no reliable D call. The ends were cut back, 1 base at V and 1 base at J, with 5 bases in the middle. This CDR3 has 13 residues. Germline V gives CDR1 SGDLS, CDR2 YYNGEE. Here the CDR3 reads CASSVMGNTEAFF. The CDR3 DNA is TGTGCCAGCAGCGTAATGGGGAACACTGAAGCTTTCTTT.

CDR3 sequence reads: CASSIDGTRGKLFF. DNA for the CDR3: TGTGCCAGTAGTATAGATGGAACCAGGGGAAAACTGTTTTTT. J is TRBJ1-4 and V is TRBV19, with D possibly being TRBD1 (6 bases). V was shortened by 0 bases and J by 10 bases, with 12 bases between the two germline ends. Germline V CDR1 and CDR2: LNHDA, SQIVND (reference sequence). The CDR3 covers 14 residues.